These T cell receptor beta chains were read from a single sample in a study of identifying expanded T cells in peripheral blood. TCRdb's copy holds only in-frame clones and misses some; the assay was immunoSEQ multiplex PCR. The table shows about 130,000 clones, with approximately 86% occurring only once. The sequenced sample consisted of blood. Every receptor here comes from a person aged 18 to 75 in good health. CDR3s include the opening cysteine and the closing phenylalanine or tryptophan. D genes are given only for firm matches. Clone size is stated in some rows and not others, as once, few, many or a class when expanded.

clone size	D gene	V gene	J gene	CDR3 DNA	CDR3 protein
-	-	TRBV27	TRBJ1-1	TGTGCCAGCAGTTTATTATTGGGGAGCGCTGAAGCTTTCTTT	CASSLLLGSAEAFF
-	-	TRBV2	TRBJ1-2	TGTGCCAGCAGTGAAGGGCAACTACCCTATGGCTACACCTTC	CASSEGQLPYGYTF
once	-	TRBV28	TRBJ2-5	TGTGCCAGCAGTTTAAGTGAGACCCAGTACTTC	CASSLSETQYF
-	-	TRBV7-9	TRBJ2-7	TGTGCCAGCAGCCCCTCTCGGGAGCAGTACTTC	CASSPSREQYF
-	TRBD2	TRBV10-1	TRBJ2-2	TGCGCCAGCAGGATCCCAGCGGGGGGGCCGGGTTCCGGGGAGCTGTTTTTT	CASRIPAGGPGSGELFF
once	-	TRBV10-3	TRBJ2-1	TGTGCCAGTACTCCTCAGTTCGGGTCCTACAATGAGCAGTTCTTC	CASTPQFGSYNEQFF
-	-	TRBV18	TRBJ1-5	TGTGCCAGCTCACCACTCTCGGGAGGGCACGATCAGCCCCAGCATTTT	CASSPLSGGHDQPQHF
-	-	TRBV9	TRBJ1-5	TGTGCCAGCAGCGTGGGGAGTGCGGGTAGTGAGCCCCAGCATTTT	CASSVGSAGSEPQHF
-	TRBD2	TRBV6-5	TRBJ2-5	TGTGCCAGCAGTTTAGGACTAGCGGGGGGAGAGACCCAGTACTTC	CASSLGLAGGETQYF
-	-	TRBV19	TRBJ2-3	TGTGCCAGTACTGGTGAGGGCCCGTCTAGCACAGATACGCAGTATTTT	CASTGEGPSSTDTQYF
-	-	TRBV10-1	TRBJ2-7	TGCGCCAACCCCTACGAGCAGTACTTC	CANPYEQYF
-	-	TRBV7-6	TRBJ2-5	TGTGCCAGCAGCCAGTCCCCAGGAGAAGAGACCCAGTACTTC	CASSQSPGEETQYF
-	-	TRBV11-3	TRBJ2-1	TGTGCCAGCAGCTTAGATCGGGTAAATGAGCAGTTCTTC	CASSLDRVNEQFF
few	TRBD1	TRBV5-6	TRBJ1-2	TGTGCCAGCAGCTTGTTTATTACAGGGGGTGGCTACACCTTC	CASSLFITGGGYTF
-	-	TRBV20-1	TRBJ1-6	TGCAGTGCTCAAGGGGTTTCACCCCTCCACTTT	CSAQGVSPLHF
-	-	TRBV18	TRBJ1-3	TGTGCCAGCTCACCACCGGAGAGGATGGCTGGAAACACCATATATTTT	CASSPPERMAGNTIYF
-	TRBD2	TRBV18	TRBJ2-4	TGTGCCAGCTCACCCGGGAGGGCCTCGGACATTCAGTACTTC	CASSPGRASDIQYF
-	TRBD2	TRBV6-1	TRBJ2-6	TGTGCCAGCAGTGAAGCGGGAGGGGCCGGGGCCAACGTCCTGACTTTC	CASSEAGGAGANVLTF
-	TRBD2	TRBV6-1	TRBJ2-3	TGTGCCAGCGGGGGACTAGCGGAAGTCACAGATACGCAGTATTTT	CASGGLAEVTDTQYF
-	-	TRBV15	TRBJ1-1	TGTGCCACCAGCAGAGATTCGGGGGGATCTTTCTTT	CATSRDSGGSFF
once	-	TRBV2	TRBJ2-2	TGTGCCAGCAGTGCGGGTGACACCGGGGAGCTGTTTTTT	CASSAGDTGELFF
-	TRBD1	TRBV7-9	TRBJ1-4	TGTGCCAGCAGCTTAGAGGAGACAGGGACTAATGAAAAACTGTTTTTT	CASSLEETGTNEKLFF
-	-	TRBV7-2	TRBJ2-7	TGTGCCAGCAGCTTTCAGTCAGGGTCGGAAGAGCAGTACTTC	CASSFQSGSEEQYF
-	TRBD2	TRBV19	TRBJ2-1	TGTGCCAGTAGTCATAGCGGGAACTACAATGAGCAGTTCTTC	CASSHSGNYNEQFF
once	-	TRBV5-1	TRBJ1-4	TGCGCCAGCAGCTTGACCCCTCCTAATGAAAAACTGTTTTTT	CASSLTPPNEKLFF
-	TRBD2	TRBV28	TRBJ2-7	TGTGCCAGCACCACTAGCGGGAGGCCCTTTTACGAGCAGTACTTC	CASTTSGRPFYEQYF
-	-	TRBV5-1	TRBJ1-6	TGCGCCAGCAGCTCGGACAATTCACCCCTCCACTTT	CASSSDNSPLHF
-	-	TRBV18	TRBJ1-5	TGTGCCAGCTCACCAGGGACCCATCAGCCCCAGCATTTT	CASSPGTHQPQHF
few	-	TRBV7-2	TRBJ2-1	TGTGCCAGCAGCCAAGAAAGCACAAAGCAGTTCTTC	CASSQESTKQFF
-	-	TRBV5-6	TRBJ1-5	TGTGCCAGCAGCTTGGGTAGGGATCAGCCCCAGCATTTT	CASSLGRDQPQHF
few	TRBD2	TRBV5-6	TRBJ2-3	TGTGCCTCACGACTGGCGGGAGGGCCTCGAGATACGCAGTATTTT	CASRLAGGPRDTQYF
-	-	TRBV7-3	TRBJ2-1	TGTGCCAGCAGCTTAAGACAGTACAATGAGCAGTTCTTC	CASSLRQYNEQFF
once	-	TRBV7-9	TRBJ2-5	TGTGCCAGCAGCTCGGCGGGCCTTCAAGAGACCCAGTACTTC	CASSSAGLQETQYF
-	TRBD1	TRBV7-6	TRBJ1-5	TGTGCCAGCAGCATGACAGGGAGGCGCAATCAGCCCCAGCATTTT	CASSMTGRRNQPQHF
-	-	TRBV29-1	TRBJ1-2	TGCAGCGTTGATACGGGTAGGGCAGGGCCTAACTATGGCTACACCTTC	CSVDTGRAGPNYGYTF
-	-	TRBV18	TRBJ2-3	TGTGCCAGCTCACCCCCCGCCGCCACAGATACGCAGTATTTT	CASSPPAATDTQYF
-	TRBD2	TRBV18	TRBJ2-7	TGTGCCAGCTCACCACCGATTAGCGGGACCTACGAGCAGTACTTC	CASSPPISGTYEQYF
-	-	TRBV29-1	TRBJ1-1	TGCAGCGTTGAGGGCACTCCTGAAGCTTTCTTT	CSVEGTPEAFF